This is a list of T cell receptor beta chains from one sample in a study of cytomegalovirus exposure and HLA in healthy donors. The assay was immunoSEQ multiplex PCR, and TCRdb's table has in-frame clones only and misses some. Found here are about 98,000 clones, 87% of them singletons; the top ten hold roughly 3.8%. Sequenced sample: PBMCs. The receptors originated from a woman aged 30 to 39 in good health and CMV-seronegative. The CDR3 runs from the conserved cysteine through the conserved F or W. The D gene is left open where the match is weak. A row's size may be missing; if present it is once, few, many or a size class.

>TRBV7-5|.|.|TRBJ1-2
CVRSLVPGGGVDGYTF
TGTGTCAGAAGTCTAGTGCCGGGGGGAGGTGTGGATGGCTACACCTTC
>TRBV6-1|TRBD1|.|TRBJ1-2
CASYRDSLRSGYTF
TGTGCCAGCTACCGGGACAGTTTAAGGAGCGGCTACACCTTC
>TRBV5-1|.|.|TRBJ2-5
CASSWDLEETQYF
TGCGCCAGCAGCTGGGACTTGGAAGAGACCCAGTACTTC
>TRBV28|.|.|TRBJ1-4
CASSLDSRNEKLFF
TGTGCCAGCAGTTTAGACAGCCGTAATGAAAAACTGTTTTTT
>TRBV14|.|.|TRBJ2-7
CASSPLLVRVYEQYF
TGTGCCAGCAGCCCCCTTCTTGTTCGTGTCTACGAGCAGTACTTC
>TRBV5-1|TRBD1|.|TRBJ1-2
CASSSTGGASGYTF
TGCGCCAGCAGCTCGACAGGGGGCGCAAGCGGCTACACCTTC
>TRBV18|.|.|TRBJ1-6
CASSPSSRFGSPLHF
TGTGCCAGCTCACCATCTAGCAGGTTCGGATCACCCCTCCACTTT
>TRBV6-5|.|once|TRBJ1-1
CASKTIPGGGTEAFF
TGTGCCAGCAAAACAATCCCCGGGGGAGGGACTGAAGCTTTCTTT
>TRBV6-4|.|.|TRBJ1-2
CASSDSGEGENGYTF
TGTGCCAGCAGTGACTCGGGGGAGGGAGAGAATGGCTACACCTTC
>TRBV18|TRBD1|.|TRBJ2-7
CASSPLGPQGTGPYEQYF
TGTGCCAGCTCACCCCTAGGACCCCAGGGGACAGGGCCCTACGAGCAGTACTTC
>TRBV5-4|.|.|TRBJ2-5
CASSFDRQETQYF
TGTGCCAGCAGCTTCGACAGACAAGAGACCCAGTACTTC
>TRBV9|TRBD2|.|TRBJ2-7
CASSVAAGATLYEQYF
TGTGCCAGCAGCGTAGCTGCGGGAGCGACGCTTTACGAGCAGTACTTC
>TRBV15|.|.|TRBJ2-2
CATSSSAGELFF
TGTGCCACCAGCAGTAGTGCCGGGGAGCTGTTTTTT
>TRBV27|TRBD1|.|TRBJ1-2
CASSLGQGDYGYTF
TGTGCCAGCAGTCTCGGACAGGGGGACTATGGCTACACCTTC
>TRBV9|TRBD1|.|TRBJ1-1
CASSPHGRTGEAEAFF
TGTGCCAGCAGCCCCCATGGGAGGACAGGGGAGGCTGAAGCTTTCTTT
>TRBV28|.|once|TRBJ2-1
CASTGTRNEQFF
TGTGCCAGCACCGGGACTCGCAATGAGCAGTTCTTC
>TRBV5-6|TRBD1|.|TRBJ1-5
CASSLGGGRRSRQPQHF
TGTGCCAGCAGCTTGGGAGGGGGCAGGCGAAGTAGGCAGCCCCAGCATTTT
>TRBV10-3|.|.|TRBJ1-4
CATGGGTTNEKLFF
TGTGCCACCGGGGGGGGGACAACTAATGAAAAACTGTTTTTT
>TRBV7-9|.|.|TRBJ1-6
CASSLHPDTNSPLHF
TGTGCCAGCAGCTTACACCCGGACACCAATTCACCCCTCCACTTT
>TRBV5-4|.|.|TRBJ1-3
CASGKATASGNTIYF
TGTGCCAGCGGGAAAGCGACAGCATCTGGAAACACCATATATTTT
>TRBV7-9|.|.|TRBJ1-4
CASSPGVTTNEKLFF
TGTGCCAGCAGCCCGGGGGTTACAACTAATGAAAAACTGTTTTTT
>TRBV5-1|TRBD1|.|TRBJ2-7
CASSSQGYEQYF
TGCGCCAGCAGCTCACAGGGGTACGAGCAGTACTTC
>TRBV14|.|.|TRBJ2-1
CASSPYGGPYYFEQFF
TGTGCCAGCAGCCCCTACGGGGGGCCCTATTATTTTGAGCAGTTCTTC
>TRBV12-5|TRBD1|.|TRBJ2-7
CASAPSPGQGSSYEQYF
TGTGCTAGTGCCCCCAGCCCGGGACAGGGAAGCTCCTACGAGCAGTACTTC
>TRBV28|.|once|TRBJ2-7
CASSFGLLEQYF
TGTGCCAGCAGTTTTGGGCTACTCGAGCAGTACTTC
>TRBV7-8|TRBD2|.|TRBJ2-7
CASSSTSGGISYEQYF
TGTGCCAGCAGCTCCACTAGCGGGGGAATCTCCTACGAGCAGTACTTC
>TRBV2|TRBD1|.|TRBJ1-5
CASSGRSGDRKTRWDQPQHF
TGTGCCAGCAGTGGCCGAAGTGGGGACAGAAAAACTAGGTGGGATCAGCCCCAGCATTTT
>TRBV4-1|.|.|TRBJ2-7
CASSPLKTEPSYEQYF
TGCGCCAGCAGCCCCCTAAAGACAGAACCCTCCTACGAGCAGTACTTC
>TRBV19|.|.|TRBJ2-7
CASSAVNEQYF
TGTGCCAGTAGTGCGGTCAACGAGCAGTACTTC
>TRBV18|.|.|TRBJ1-4
CASSPGQGSEKLFF
TGTGCCAGCTCACCAGGGCAGGGCAGTGAAAAACTGTTTTTT
>TRBV7-3|.|.|TRBJ2-2
CASSLFRAGNTGELFF
TGTGCCAGCAGCTTATTTCGCGCCGGGAACACCGGGGAGCTGTTTTTT
>TRBV7-2|.|.|TRBJ2-7
CASSPEALVHEQYF
TGTGCCAGCAGCCCCGAGGCCCTCGTCCACGAGCAGTACTTC
>TRBV28|TRBD2|.|TRBJ2-7
CASTRTSGRTAYEQYF
TGTGCCAGCACCCGGACTAGCGGGAGGACGGCCTACGAGCAGTACTTC
>TRBV29-1|.|.|TRBJ1-6
CSVETRGVPHSPLHF
TGCAGCGTCGAAACGCGGGGGGTCCCCCATTCACCCCTCCACTTT
>TRBV14|TRBD2|.|TRBJ2-1
CASSQYRAGVAYNEQFF
TGTGCCAGCAGCCAATATCGAGCGGGGGTCGCCTACAATGAGCAGTTCTTC
>TRBV27|TRBD2|.|TRBJ2-1
CASTRYREGSGGAFAYNEQFF
TGTGCCAGCACCCGGTACAGGGAGGGTAGCGGGGGGGCCTTTGCATACAATGAGCAGTTCTTC
>TRBV5-4|TRBD2|.|TRBJ2-3
CATPLEAGGSDTQYF
TGTGCGACCCCCTTGGAAGCGGGAGGCTCTGATACGCAGTATTTT
>TRBV7-9|.|.|TRBJ1-4
CASSRGLPGDEKLFF
TGTGCCAGCAGTCGGGGACTCCCCGGGGATGAAAAACTGTTTTTT
>TRBV9|.|once|TRBJ2-7
CASSAQGWEGIMGEQYF
TGTGCCAGCAGCGCCCAGGGGTGGGAAGGGATTATGGGAGAGCAGTACTTC
>TRBV29-1|.|.|TRBJ1-2
CSVGNGYTF
TGCAGCGTTGGTAATGGCTACACCTTC
>TRBV7-6|TRBD2|.|TRBJ2-5
CASSLLLAGETQYF
TGTGCCAGCAGCTTGTTGTTAGCGGGAGAGACCCAGTACTTC
>TRBV19|.|.|TRBJ1-1
CASSYAGTGNTEAFF
TGTGCCAGTAGTTACGCGGGGACCGGCAACACTGAAGCTTTCTTT
>TRBV4-1|TRBD1|.|TRBJ2-7
CASSPPPDREKWVEQYF
TGCGCCAGCAGCCCCCCCCCGGACAGGGAGAAGTGGGTCGAGCAGTACTTC
>TRBV4-1|.|.|TRBJ1-2
CASSQDPGQGYGYTF
TGCGCCAGCAGCCAAGACCCGGGGCAGGGGTATGGCTACACCTTC
>TRBV29-1|.|.|TRBJ2-3
CSVVEGGTDTQYF
TGCAGCGTTGTAGAAGGAGGCACAGATACGCAGTATTTT
>TRBV9|TRBD2|once|TRBJ2-1
CASSVATSGLADNEQFF
TGTGCCAGCAGCGTAGCCACCTCGGGACTAGCGGACAATGAGCAGTTCTTC
>TRBV6-5|.|.|TRBJ2-3
CASSDTRDTQYF
TGTGCCAGCAGTGATACTAGGGATACGCAGTATTTT
>TRBV15|TRBD2|.|TRBJ2-7
CATSRLAGGQGEQYF
TGTGCCACCAGCAGACTAGCGGGAGGGCAGGGCGAGCAGTACTTC
>TRBV6-4|TRBD1|.|TRBJ2-5
CASIPTGGGQETQYF
TGTGCCAGCATCCCGACAGGGGGAGGCCAAGAGACCCAGTACTTC
>TRBV5-1|TRBD1|.|TRBJ2-1
CASSLLGTGAYNEQFF
TGCGCCAGCAGCTTGCTCGGGACAGGAGCCTACAATGAGCAGTTCTTC
>TRBV20-1|TRBD1|.|TRBJ2-7
CSARTGSEQYF
TGCAGTGCCCGGACAGGGAGCGAGCAGTACTTC
>TRBV7-3|TRBD1|.|TRBJ2-7
CASSSGQGSYEQYF
TGTGCCAGCAGCTCGGGACAGGGCTCCTACGAGCAGTACTTC
>TRBV7-2|.|once|TRBJ2-5
CASSFSRETQYF
TGTGCCAGCAGCTTTTCGAGAGAGACCCAGTACTTC
>TRBV15|TRBD1|.|TRBJ1-5
CATGTGLNQPQHF
TGTGCCACCGGGACAGGCCTAAATCAGCCCCAGCATTTT
>TRBV2|.|.|TRBJ2-6
CASSGVRGSGANVLTF
TGTGCCAGCAGTGGGGTTAGGGGGTCTGGGGCCAACGTCCTGACTTTC